This T cell receptor beta chain was retrieved from a study of blood T cell repertoires in COVID-19. Across the whole study: T cells, B-cell-depleted T cells, or PBMCs supplied cDNA or gDNA.

Germline V CDR1 and CDR2: SGDLS, YYNGEE. With 0 bases clipped from V and 5 bases from J, the junction kept 4 bases outside the gene matches. This CDR3 comprises 14 residues. Sequencing used immunoSEQ multiplex PCR; TCRdb keeps in-frame clones, though not all of them. The profile shows about 460,000 clones, approximately 86% of them singletons. This clone was detected only once. Cohorts were determined from participant-reported clinical history. Sequencing input: PBMCs or T cells enriched from blood (not recorded which). The chain links TRBV9 to TRBJ2-5; 7 nucleotides agree with TRBD1. This receptor was taken from a woman in her fifties or sixties who had recovered from COVID-19. CDR3 in amino acids: CASSVVRGIETQYF. In nucleotides, the CDR3 is TGTGCCAGCAGCGTAGTCAGGGGGATCGAGACCCAGTACTTC.